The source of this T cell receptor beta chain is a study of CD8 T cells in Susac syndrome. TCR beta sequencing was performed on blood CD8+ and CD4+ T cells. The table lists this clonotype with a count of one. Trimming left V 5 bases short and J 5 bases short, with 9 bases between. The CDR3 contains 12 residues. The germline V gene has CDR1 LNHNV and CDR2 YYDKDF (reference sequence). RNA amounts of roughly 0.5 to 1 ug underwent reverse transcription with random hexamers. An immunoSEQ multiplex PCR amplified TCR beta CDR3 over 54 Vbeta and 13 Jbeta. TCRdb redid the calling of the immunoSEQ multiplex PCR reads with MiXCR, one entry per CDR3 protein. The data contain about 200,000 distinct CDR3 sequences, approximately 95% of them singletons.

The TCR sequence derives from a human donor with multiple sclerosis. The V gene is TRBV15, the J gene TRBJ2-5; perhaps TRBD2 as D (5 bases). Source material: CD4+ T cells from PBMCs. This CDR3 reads CATSRIAETQYF. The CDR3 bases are TGTGCCACCAGCCGAATAGCGGAGACCCAGTACTTC.